Listed below are T cell receptor beta chains from one sample, sequenced in a study of blood T cell repertoires in COVID-19. Libraries were prepared by immunoSEQ multiplex PCR; TCRdb keeps only in-frame clonotypes and omits some of them. The sample holds more than 50,000 clones, over 75% seen once. Specimen: peripheral blood. These TCRs come from a human donor in a cohort sampled during active COVID-19. Both conserved end residues are part of each CDR3. D genes are given only for firm matches. Clone size is given for some rows only: seen once, a few or many times, or a class if the clone is expanded.

V gene: TRBV3-1/TRBV3-2
clone size: few
CDR3 length: 14
J gene: TRBJ1-6
D gene: TRBD1
CDR3 DNA: TGTGCCAGCGCGGACAGGGCGGGTAATTCACCCCTCCACTTT
CDR3 protein: CASADRAGNSPLHF

V gene: TRBV6-5
clone size: -
CDR3 length: 15
J gene: TRBJ2-7
D gene: TRBD1
CDR3 DNA: TGTGCCAGCAATGGGGGACAGGGGGCGTCCTACGAGCAGTACTTC
CDR3 protein: CASNGGQGASYEQYF

V gene: TRBV12-3/TRBV12-4
clone size: -
CDR3 length: 13
J gene: TRBJ1-1
D gene: TRBD1
CDR3 DNA: TGTGCCAGCAGGGGACAGGGAATCACTGAAGCTTTCTTT
CDR3 protein: CASRGQGITEAFF

V gene: TRBV28
clone size: few
CDR3 length: 13
J gene: TRBJ2-7
D gene: -
CDR3 DNA: TGTGCCAGCCATGGCAGCGGTTACTACGAGCAGTACTTC
CDR3 protein: CASHGSGYYEQYF

V gene: TRBV5-1
clone size: -
CDR3 length: 14
J gene: TRBJ2-3
D gene: -
CDR3 DNA: TGCGCCAGCAGCTTGGACTCTAGCACAGATACGCAGTATTTT
CDR3 protein: CASSLDSSTDTQYF

V gene: TRBV16
clone size: -
CDR3 length: 16
J gene: TRBJ1-6
D gene: -
CDR3 DNA: TGTGCCAGCAGCCAACAGGGTTCCTCCTATAATTCACCCCTCCACTTT
CDR3 protein: CASSQQGSSYNSPLHF

V gene: TRBV11-2
clone size: few
CDR3 length: 14
J gene: TRBJ1-1
D gene: -
CDR3 DNA: TGTGCCAGCAGCCCCACAGGGTCTTTCGCTGAAGCTTTCTTT
CDR3 protein: CASSPTGSFAEAFF

V gene: TRBV3-1/TRBV3-2
clone size: -
CDR3 length: 15
J gene: TRBJ1-4
D gene: TRBD1
CDR3 DNA: TGTGCCAGCAGCCCAGGGACAGTCACTAATGAAAAACTGTTTTTT
CDR3 protein: CASSPGTVTNEKLFF

V gene: TRBV7-9
clone size: -
CDR3 length: 15
J gene: TRBJ1-1
D gene: -
CDR3 DNA: TGTGCCAGCAGCTTAGGGGCTAGGGCGGGGACTGAAGCTTTCTTT
CDR3 protein: CASSLGARAGTEAFF

V gene: TRBV3-1/TRBV3-2
clone size: -
CDR3 length: 15
J gene: TRBJ1-5
D gene: -
CDR3 DNA: TGTGCCAGCAGCCATTTGGTGCGATTCAATCAGCCCCAGCATTTT
CDR3 protein: CASSHLVRFNQPQHF

V gene: TRBV7-8
clone size: once
CDR3 length: 15
J gene: TRBJ2-7
D gene: TRBD2
CDR3 DNA: TGTGCCAGCAGCTTAGGACTAGCGAACTACTACGAGCAGTACTTC
CDR3 protein: CASSLGLANYYEQYF

V gene: TRBV7-2
clone size: -
CDR3 length: 15
J gene: TRBJ2-7
D gene: TRBD2
CDR3 DNA: TGTGCCAGCAGCTTAGGGGCTAGCGGGAGGGCCGAGCAGTACTTC
CDR3 protein: CASSLGASGRAEQYF

V gene: TRBV2
clone size: -
CDR3 length: 15
J gene: TRBJ2-7
D gene: TRBD2
CDR3 DNA: TGTGCCAGCAGCCCTCCTGGCGGGAGGGCCGGGGAGCAGTACTTC
CDR3 protein: CASSPPGGRAGEQYF

V gene: TRBV3-1/TRBV3-2
clone size: -
CDR3 length: 14
J gene: TRBJ1-1
D gene: -
CDR3 DNA: TGTGCCAGCAGCCAAGATTACAGGAGAGTGGCAGCTTTCTTT
CDR3 protein: CASSQDYRRVAAFF

V gene: TRBV18
clone size: few
CDR3 length: 15
J gene: TRBJ1-1
D gene: -
CDR3 DNA: TGTGCCAGCTCATACAAGGGACTGGCGGGCACTGAAGCTTTCTTT
CDR3 protein: CASSYKGLAGTEAFF

V gene: TRBV1
clone size: -
CDR3 length: 16
J gene: TRBJ2-7
D gene: -
CDR3 DNA: TGCACCAGCAGCCAAGATAGGGACTTCCTCTCCTACGAGCAGTACTTC
CDR3 protein: CTSSQDRDFLSYEQYF

V gene: TRBV7-2
clone size: -
CDR3 length: 15
J gene: TRBJ1-2
D gene: -
CDR3 DNA: TGTGCCAGCAGCTCAACCCCCCCCTCGGGCTATGGCTACACCTTC
CDR3 protein: CASSSTPPSGYGYTF

V gene: TRBV5-1
clone size: -
CDR3 length: 15
J gene: TRBJ2-7
D gene: TRBD2
CDR3 DNA: TGCGCCAGCAGCCCCCTCTTGGGAGGGCCTTACGAGCAGTACTTC
CDR3 protein: CASSPLLGGPYEQYF

V gene: TRBV5-4
clone size: -
CDR3 length: 14
J gene: TRBJ1-6
D gene: TRBD1
CDR3 DNA: TGTGCCAGCAGCTTGGGACAGGGGGAATCACCCCTCCACTTT
CDR3 protein: CASSLGQGESPLHF

V gene: TRBV5-4
clone size: few
CDR3 length: 14
J gene: TRBJ1-1
D gene: TRBD1
CDR3 DNA: TGTGCCAGCAGCCTGACAGGGGAGAACACTGAAGCTTTCTTT
CDR3 protein: CASSLTGENTEAFF

V gene: TRBV5-6
clone size: -
CDR3 length: 16
J gene: TRBJ1-1
D gene: TRBD1
CDR3 DNA: TGTGCCAGCAGCTTGGCCTTGAGGACAGGGTATACTGAAGCTTTCTTT
CDR3 protein: CASSLALRTGYTEAFF

V gene: TRBV6-5
clone size: once
CDR3 length: 14
J gene: TRBJ1-3
D gene: -
CDR3 DNA: TGTGCCAGCAGTTTAGGGGCTACTGGAAACACCATATATTTT
CDR3 protein: CASSLGATGNTIYF

V gene: TRBV5-1
clone size: -
CDR3 length: 16
J gene: TRBJ2-7
D gene: TRBD2
CDR3 DNA: TGCGCCAGCAGCTTGGACCCTGAGACTAGCGGTTACGAGCAGTACTTC
CDR3 protein: CASSLDPETSGYEQYF

V gene: TRBV5-1
clone size: -
CDR3 length: 13
J gene: TRBJ2-7
D gene: -
CDR3 DNA: TGCGCCAGCAGCACCGGGACAACTTACGAGCAGTACTTC
CDR3 protein: CASSTGTTYEQYF

V gene: TRBV6-6
clone size: -
CDR3 length: 13
J gene: TRBJ1-1
D gene: -
CDR3 DNA: TGTGCCAGCAGTTCAAGACAGAACACTGAAGCTTTCTTT
CDR3 protein: CASSSRQNTEAFF

V gene: TRBV19
clone size: -
CDR3 length: 14
J gene: TRBJ1-5
D gene: -
CDR3 DNA: TGTGCCAGTAGTATAGTGGGCGGGAATCAGCCCCAGCATTTT
CDR3 protein: CASSIVGGNQPQHF

V gene: TRBV19
clone size: -
CDR3 length: 16
J gene: TRBJ1-1
D gene: -
CDR3 DNA: TGTGCCAGTAGTACCGGGGGAGGACTGACGAACACTGAAGCTTTCTTT
CDR3 protein: CASSTGGGLTNTEAFF

V gene: TRBV2
clone size: -
CDR3 length: 16
J gene: TRBJ2-2
D gene: TRBD1
CDR3 DNA: TGTGCCAGCAGTCCCCAAGGACAGGGGGCGGGCGGGGAGCTGTTTTTT
CDR3 protein: CASSPQGQGAGGELFF

V gene: TRBV4-1
clone size: -
CDR3 length: 14
J gene: TRBJ2-1
D gene: -
CDR3 DNA: TGCGCCAGCAGCGGAACAGGGAACCACAATGAGCAGTTCTTC
CDR3 protein: CASSGTGNHNEQFF

V gene: TRBV5-1
clone size: few
CDR3 length: 12
J gene: TRBJ2-7
D gene: -
CDR3 DNA: TGCGCCAGCAGCCTGGGATCGGACGAGCAGTACTTC
CDR3 protein: CASSLGSDEQYF

V gene: TRBV5-1
clone size: -
CDR3 length: 14
J gene: TRBJ2-5
D gene: TRBD1
CDR3 DNA: TGCGCCAGCAGCTCCGGACAGGGAACAGAGACCCAGTACTTC
CDR3 protein: CASSSGQGTETQYF

V gene: TRBV6-5
clone size: -
CDR3 length: 13
J gene: TRBJ2-5
D gene: -
CDR3 DNA: TGTGCCAGCAGTTCGACAGGACGAGAGACCCAGTACTTC
CDR3 protein: CASSSTGRETQYF

V gene: TRBV6-2/TRBV6-3
clone size: -
CDR3 length: 14
J gene: TRBJ1-1
D gene: TRBD1
CDR3 DNA: TGTGCCAGCAGTTACGGACAGGGATCGGCTGAAGCTTTCTTT
CDR3 protein: CASSYGQGSAEAFF

V gene: TRBV3-1/TRBV3-2
clone size: few
CDR3 length: 14
J gene: TRBJ1-6
D gene: -
CDR3 DNA: TGTGCCAGCAGACGACGGGAAAATAATTCACCCCTCCACTTT
CDR3 protein: CASRRRENNSPLHF

V gene: TRBV29-1
clone size: -
CDR3 length: 14
J gene: TRBJ2-5
D gene: TRBD2
CDR3 DNA: TGCAGCGGTGGACTAGCGGGAGGGGTAGAGACCCAGTACTTC
CDR3 protein: CSGGLAGGVETQYF

V gene: TRBV7-2
clone size: -
CDR3 length: 17
J gene: TRBJ1-4
D gene: TRBD1
CDR3 DNA: TGTGCCAGCAGCCCGCTAGGCAGGGGGGAAACTAATGAAAAACTGTTTTTT
CDR3 protein: CASSPLGRGETNEKLFF

V gene: TRBV7-2
clone size: -
CDR3 length: 15
J gene: TRBJ2-7
D gene: -
CDR3 DNA: TGTGCCAGCAGCAAAGAGGGGGGGCATGTATACGAGCAGTACTTC
CDR3 protein: CASSKEGGHVYEQYF

V gene: TRBV4-3
clone size: -
CDR3 length: 15
J gene: TRBJ1-1
D gene: TRBD1
CDR3 DNA: TGCGCCAGCAGCTTAGATCTACAGGGGGGCACTGAAGCTTTCTTT
CDR3 protein: CASSLDLQGGTEAFF

V gene: TRBV28
clone size: -
CDR3 length: 12
J gene: TRBJ2-7
D gene: -
CDR3 DNA: TGTGCCAGCGGACTTACAGGGAGTGAGCAGTACTTC
CDR3 protein: CASGLTGSEQYF

V gene: TRBV6-1
clone size: -
CDR3 length: 14
J gene: TRBJ2-7
D gene: TRBD1
CDR3 DNA: TGTGCCAGCAGTGAGGTACAGGGGGCGGTCGAGCAGTACTTC
CDR3 protein: CASSEVQGAVEQYF

V gene: TRBV2
clone size: -
CDR3 length: 12
J gene: TRBJ1-1
D gene: TRBD1
CDR3 DNA: TGTGCCAGCGGGATACAGGGGACTGAAGCTTTCTTT
CDR3 protein: CASGIQGTEAFF

V gene: TRBV4-1
clone size: -
CDR3 length: 18
J gene: TRBJ1-5
D gene: -
CDR3 DNA: TGCGCCAGCAGCCAAGTGGGACCCCCGGGGGGTAGCAATCAGCCCCAGCATTTT
CDR3 protein: CASSQVGPPGGSNQPQHF

V gene: TRBV3-1/TRBV3-2
clone size: once
CDR3 length: 13
J gene: TRBJ2-3
D gene: -
CDR3 DNA: TGTGCCAGCAGCCCGCCCTACACAGATACGCAGTATTTT
CDR3 protein: CASSPPYTDTQYF

V gene: TRBV2
clone size: -
CDR3 length: 17
J gene: TRBJ1-5
D gene: -
CDR3 DNA: TGTGCCAGCAGTGAAGATGGGGCAGCTTATAGCAATCAGCCCCAGCATTTT
CDR3 protein: CASSEDGAAYSNQPQHF

V gene: TRBV30
clone size: -
CDR3 length: 13
J gene: TRBJ2-2
D gene: -
CDR3 DNA: TGTGCCTGGAGTTATACGAACACCGGGGAGCTGTTTTTT
CDR3 protein: CAWSYTNTGELFF

V gene: TRBV29-1
clone size: -
CDR3 length: 20
J gene: TRBJ2-3
D gene: TRBD2
CDR3 DNA: TGCAGCGTTGAAGGGGGGCCGGGACTAGCGGGAGTAGGGTGGTCGGATACGCAGTATTTT
CDR3 protein: CSVEGGPGLAGVGWSDTQYF

V gene: TRBV28
clone size: -
CDR3 length: 15
J gene: TRBJ2-1
D gene: -
CDR3 DNA: TGTGCCAGCAGTTCCAGCGGAGAACTATTAAATGAGCAGTTCTTC
CDR3 protein: CASSSSGELLNEQFF

V gene: TRBV13
clone size: medium-sized
CDR3 length: 12
J gene: TRBJ1-4
D gene: -
CDR3 DNA: TGTGCCAGCAGCTCCCCAAATGAAAAACTGTTTTTT
CDR3 protein: CASSSPNEKLFF